Following are 26 T cell receptor beta chains from one sample sequenced in a study of blood T cell repertoires in COVID-19. The table came from immunoSEQ multiplex PCR; TCRdb's copy has only in-frame clones and leaves some out. The profile shows 80,000 to 90,000 clones, under 85% of them singletons. Source material: peripheral blood. The receptor set was obtained from a woman older than 75 with COVID-19, enrolled during active disease.

The V and J genes are TRBV11-2 and TRBJ2-5, with TRBD2 identical over 11 bases. The CDR3 contains 19 residues. The V gene end was trimmed by 5 bases and the J gene end by 2 bases; junction bases not matched to a gene: 16. The germline gives CDR1 SGHAT, CDR2 FQNNGV. The CDR3 spells CASSPGVWVTSGKQETQYF. The DNA of the CDR3 is TGTGCCAGCAGCCCCGGAGTCTGGGTGACTAGCGGGAAGCAAGAGACCCAGTACTTC.

This chain connects TRBV2 to TRBJ2-1; TRBD2 matches 14 bases. J gave up 4 bases and V 6 bases, and 5 bases lay outside the gene matches. Germline V lookup: CDR1 SNHLY, CDR2 FYNNEI. This CDR3 spans 16 amino acids. The CDR3 spells CASRPGLAGGYNEQFF. CDR3 DNA sequence: TGTGCCAGCAGGCCCGGACTAGCGGGAGGTTACAATGAGCAGTTCTTC.

This sequence joins TRBV2 and TRBJ2-5; D gene ambiguous. The germline V gene has CDR1 SNHLY and CDR2 FYNNEI. The CDR3 contains 13 residues. The V end lost 4 bases, the J end lost 2 bases, and 8 bases lay between the germline ends. The CDR3 DNA sequence: TGTGCCAGCAGTGTAGAGAGACAAGAGACCCAGTACTTC. It is translated as CASSVERQETQYF. The full variable domain, in which reference TRBV2 and TRBJ2-5 provide the parts outside the CDR3, is EPEVTQTPSHQVTQMGQEVILRCVPISNHLYFYWYRQILGQKVEFLVSFYNNEISEKSEIFDDQFSVERPDGSNFTLKIRSTKLEDSAMYFCASSVERQETQYFGPGTRLLVL.

The chain recombines TRBV28 with TRBJ2-7, with 10 nucleotides matching TRBD2. Germline values: CDR1 MDHEN, CDR2 SYDVKM. There are 16 residues in the CDR3. The junction had 9 bases not matched to a gene; V was cut back by 3 bases and J by 4 bases. The CDR3 DNA reads TGTGCCAGCAGTTTTCCAGCGGGAGGGTCCGATTACGAGCAGTACTTC. Amino acid sequence: CASSFPAGGSDYEQYF. Looking up the rest from reference TRBV28 and TRBJ2-7 gives the full variable domain: DVKVTQSSRYLVKRTGEKVFLECVQDMDHENMFWYRQDPGLGLRLIYFSYDVKMKEKGDIPEGYSVSREKKERFSLILESASTNQTSMYLCASSFPAGGSDYEQYFGPGTRLTVT.

This clone has a single count. The chain combines TRBV29-1 with TRBJ2-7; 12 bases match TRBD2. Unmatched junction bases numbered 8, after V lost 7 bases and J lost 1 base. The CDR3 totals 15 residues. CDR1 and CDR2 (germline): SQVTM, ANQGSEA. CDR3 in amino acids: CSAAGLAGISYEQYF. The DNA of the CDR3 is TGCAGCGCAGCTGGACTAGCGGGGATATCCTACGAGCAGTACTTC.

The chain is built from TRBV3-1 (or the pseudogene TRBV3-2) and TRBJ2-6, with a tentative D call TRBD1 (5 bases). V lost 4 bases, J lost 0 bases, and 7 bases lay in between. Germline CDR1 and CDR2: LGHDT and YNNKEL (reference sequence). The CDR3 totals 15 residues. The CDR3 DNA reads as TGTGCCAGCAGCCTAAGGGGCTCTGGGGCCAACGTCCTGACTTTC. This sequence encodes CASSLRGSGANVLTF.

The V call is TRBV9, the J call TRBJ1-1, with D unclear. This CDR3 is 15 amino acids long. With 2 bases removed from V and 0 bases from J, the gap between germline ends came to 11 bases. Germline assignment: CDR1 SGDLS and CDR2 YYNGEE. DNA of the CDR3: TGTGCCAGCAGCGTTATGCATGGCATGAACACTGAAGCTTTCTTT. This codes for CASSVMHGMNTEAFF.

V gene TRBV27 combines with J gene TRBJ2-7; D is perhaps TRBD2 (5 bases). Trimming shortened V by 5 bases and J by 4 bases, and 9 bases separated the two germline ends. The CDR3 spans 12 residues. CDR1 and CDR2 (germline): MNHEY, SMNVEV (reference sequence). The CDR3 coding sequence is TGTGCCAGCAGTGGCGGGCTTTACGAGCAGTACTTC. As protein: CASSGGLYEQYF.

This clone was seen a handful of times. This rearrangement joins TRBV28 to TRBJ2-3, with 7 bases fitting TRBD2. This CDR3 is 11 amino acids long. Germline lookup yields CDR1 MDHEN and CDR2 SYDVKM. The CDR3 protein is CETSGTDTQYF. The CDR3 nucleotides read TGTGAAACTAGCGGCACAGATACGCAGTATTTT.

The genes are TRBV27 and TRBJ2-2; a weak D match, TRBD2 (6 bases). V lost 4 bases to trimming and J lost 3 bases, with 9 bases between them. CDR1 and CDR2 from the germline V gene are MNHEY and SMNVEV (reference sequence). This CDR3 region has 14 residues. CDR3 sequence: CASSWGLYTGELFF. The CDR3 nucleotides read TGTGCCAGCAGTTGGGGACTGTACACCGGGGAGCTGTTTTTT.

The rearrangement uses TRBV6-5 and TRBJ1-1; D not resolved. The V end was cut by 0 bases, the J end by 5 bases, with 13 bases between. There are 15 residues in the CDR3. CDR1 is MNHEY and CDR2 is SVGAGI in the germline V gene. CDR3 amino acids: CASSYSGGLETEAFF. For the CDR3, the DNA is TGTGCCAGCAGTTACTCCGGAGGGCTAGAAACTGAAGCTTTCTTT.

The count of this clone is one. The chain uses TRBV30 and TRBJ1-6, with 7 positions matching TRBD1. Germline values: CDR1 GTSNPN, CDR2 SVGIG (reference sequence). The V segment lost 1 base and the J segment 9 bases; nucleotides outside the gene matches: 9. This CDR3 contains 15 residues. CDR3: CAWSGTGVFFSPLHF. The CDR3 DNA is TGTGCCTGGAGTGGTACAGGGGTCTTTTTTTCACCCCTCCACTTT.

This chain uses TRBV27 with TRBJ1-2, with TRBD1 matching over 9 bases. Germline CDR1 reads MNHEY; CDR2 reads SMNVEV (reference sequence). Trimming cost V 8 bases and J 6 bases; bases outside gene matches: 13. The CDR3 is 15 amino acids. As DNA, the CDR3 is TGTGCCAGCCACTTTGGCGGACAGGGGAATGATGGCTACACCTTC. It yields the protein CASHFGGQGNDGYTF.

This clone has only one observation. This sequence joins TRBV29-1 and TRBJ1-1; 8 bases map to TRBD1. CDR3 length: 12 residues. J lost 12 bases, V lost 1 base, and 7 bases had no gene match. Germline CDR1 is SQVTM and CDR2 is ANQGSEA. The CDR3 region has the DNA TGCAGCGTTGAAGCAGGGGGCGGGATGACTTTCTTT. Amino acids: CSVEAGGGMTFF.

This rearrangement joins TRBV12-1 to TRBJ1-4; the table calls TRBD1, which could not be checked here. TRBV12-1 is annotated as a pseudogene. The CDR3 runs to 13 residues. The CDR3 loop reads CAISPQDSEKLFF. CDR3 nucleotides: TGTGCCATCTCCCCGCAGGATAGTGAAAAACTGTTTTTT.

This clone was counted a single time. V and J are TRBV29-1 and TRBJ2-3; the D gene is possibly TRBD2 (6 bases). The CDR3 loop spans 12 amino acids. Germline V gene data show CDR1 as SQVTM and CDR2 as ANQGSEA. Trimming cost V 5 bases and J 8 bases, with 14 bases left between them. The CDR3 sequence is CSVCIGGATQYF. The CDR3 DNA reads TGCAGCGTTTGTATTGGCGGGGCTACGCAGTATTTT.

The chain has TRBV7-3 and TRBJ2-1, with 8 bases matching TRBD2. The germline V gene has CDR1 SGHTA and CDR2 FQGTGA. This CDR3 has 16 amino acids. J lost 5 bases, V lost 2 bases, and 8 bases had no gene match. This CDR3 reads CASSLAAREGDNEQFF. The CDR3 DNA follows: TGTGCCAGCAGCTTAGCGGCCCGGGAGGGAGACAATGAGCAGTTCTTC.

This chain uses TRBV27 with TRBJ1-6; maybe TRBD1 (5 bases). V dropped 4 bases and J dropped 2 bases, with 6 bases sitting between them. The CDR3 totals 14 residues. Germline-derived CDR1 and CDR2 are MNHEY and SMNVEV (reference sequence). The DNA for the CDR3 is TGTGCCAGCAGTTGGGGCCCCTATAATTCACCCCTCCACTTT. Translating it yields CASSWGPYNSPLHF.

V usage is TRBV14 and J usage is TRBJ1-2; 7 bases map to TRBD1. This CDR3 has 13 residues. V was clipped by 3 bases and J by 7 bases; unmatched bases: 5. Per the germline V gene, CDR1 is SGHDN and CDR2 is FVKESK. This CDR3 is CASSHPDRAGYTF. Here the CDR3 DNA reads TGTGCCAGCAGCCACCCTGACAGGGCTGGCTACACCTTC.

V gene TRBV9 combines with J gene TRBJ2-7; 7 bases are shared with TRBD1. Germline values: CDR1 SGDLS, CDR2 YYNGEE. After removal of 3 bases from V and 5 bases from J, the junction contained 14 bases not matched to a gene. The CDR3 spans 16 residues. CDR3 residues: CASSGHRGGYDNEQYF. CDR3 sequence (DNA): TGTGCCAGCAGCGGTCACAGGGGTGGCTACGATAACGAGCAGTACTTC.

This clone showed up just a few times. The chain is built from TRBV20-1 and TRBJ1-2; 8 nucleotides align to TRBD1. The junction had 12 bases not matched to a gene; V was cut back by 3 bases and J by 6 bases. The CDR3 totals 15 residues. Germline assignment: CDR1 DFQATT and CDR2 SNEGSKA (reference sequence). Written as DNA, the CDR3 is TGCAGTGCTAGTCCAAGGACAGGGTATGGAAATGGCTACACCTTC. This codes for CSASPRTGYGNGYTF.

The chain combines TRBV29-1 with TRBJ1-1; possible D gene TRBD1, 5 bases. CDR3 length: 16 residues. V lost 5 bases and J lost 4, with 23 bases in between. Germline CDR1 is SQVTM and CDR2 is ANQGSEA. This CDR3 reads CSVSSVGQGWGTEAFF. The CDR3 nucleotides are TGCAGCGTTTCCTCCGTCGGCCAGGGTTGGGGCACTGAAGCTTTCTTT.

Sample share makes this clone medium-sized. The chain employs TRBV29-1 and TRBJ2-1; perhaps TRBD2 as D (5 bases). Per the germline V gene, CDR1 is SQVTM and CDR2 is ANQGSEA. V was shortened by 6 bases and J by 7 bases, with 10 bases between the two germline ends. The CDR3 length is 11 residues. In DNA form, the CDR3 reads TGCAGCGTCGCTAGCTTTAATGAGCAGTTCTTC. Translating gives CSVASFNEQFF.

V gene TRBV30 combines with J gene TRBJ1-5; D may be TRBD1 (5 bases). The CDR3 loop spans 15 amino acids. Trimming took off 3 bases at V and 4 bases at J, with 16 bases between the two ends. Per the germline V gene, CDR1 is GTSNPN and CDR2 is SVGIG (reference sequence). CDR3 bases: TGTGCCTGGAGCGGACAAATTCACGGAAATCAGCCCCAGCATTTT. Translated, it gives CAWSGQIHGNQPQHF. The whole variable domain, remainder taken from reference TRBV30 and TRBJ1-5, is SQTIHQWPATLVQPVGSPLSLECTVEGTSNPNLYWYRQAAGRGLQLLFYSVGIGQISSEVPQNLSASRPQDRQFILSSKKLLLSDSGFYLCAWSGQIHGNQPQHFGDGTRLSIL.

The rearrangement links TRBV30 to TRBJ2-1; 9 bases are a match to TRBD2. V lost 4 bases and J lost 7; bases outside the gene matches: 5. The CDR3 sequence is 13 residues long. Germline V lookup: CDR1 GTSNPN, CDR2 SVGIG (reference sequence). CDR3 protein: CAWKSGGFNEQFF. The DNA of the CDR3 is TGTGCCTGGAAGAGCGGGGGGTTTAATGAGCAGTTCTTC.

This clone was observed once. The gene calls are TRBV12-1 and TRBJ1-6; the table's D gene call, TRBD1, was not cross checked with the DNA. TRBV12-1 is recorded as a pseudogene. The CDR3 is 16 amino acids. The CDR3 DNA reads TGTGCCAGCAGCGCTCCCGGGACAGGGAATAATTCACCCCTCCACTTT. As protein: CASSAPGTGNNSPLHF.